The 3 T cell receptor beta chains in this list originate from one sample, sequenced in a study of cytomegalovirus exposure and HLA in healthy donors. Primers included in the PCR were 60 Vbeta and 13 Jbeta primers. Profiling relied on immunoSEQ multiplex PCR, and the TCRdb table lists in-frame clones only, not all of them. The sample shows around 150,000 clones, approximately 85% of them seen only once. Sequencing input: PBMCs. These receptors all stem from a man between 18 and 29 years old in good health and CMV-seropositive.

The chain couples TRBV11-2 to TRBJ2-2; D is unclear. CDR3 size: 14 residues. Trimming stripped 0 bases from V and 3 bases from J, with 5 bases between. The germline V gene encodes CDR1 SGHAT and CDR2 FQNNGV. This chain's CDR3 is CASSLDRDTGELFF. For the CDR3, the DNA is TGTGCCAGCAGCTTAGATCGGGACACCGGGGAGCTGTTTTTT.

The chain links TRBV10-2 to TRBJ2-7; TRBD1 aligns across 7 bases. This CDR3 has 16 residues. CDR1 and CDR2 from the germline V gene are WSHSY and SAAADI. Germline trimming cut 0 bases from V and 3 bases from J; bases unmatched to any gene: 8. The chain's CDR3 is CASSESRQGANYEQYF. For the CDR3, the DNA is TGCGCCAGCAGTGAGTCTAGACAGGGAGCTAACTACGAGCAGTACTTC.

This clone was detected only a few times. This chain links TRBV5-6 with TRBJ2-7, with TRBD2 as a possible D gene (5 bases). Per the germline V gene, CDR1 is SGHDT and CDR2 is YYEEEE. This CDR3 comprises 14 residues. The V and J ends lost 5 bases and 12 bases respectively, with 24 bases between them. The DNA for the CDR3 is TGTGCCAGCAGTCAACTGTATGGGGAATTCGGAGGGTACTTC. Translation gives CASSQLYGEFGGYF.